This TCR beta chain was identified during a study of shared clonotypes between healthy human individuals. About the research overall: Each donor contributed plates that comprised three CD4 naive, three CD4 memory, two CD8 naive and one CD8 memory. Overall study results and limits: Richness estimates generally favored naive over memory subsets. Rarefaction analysis demonstrated incomplete sorted-subset sequencing notwithstanding large depth.

The sample holds one count of this clone. Antigen unknown. DNA at 150 to 250 ng, around 30,000 T cell genomes, went into sorted-subset replicate PCRs. Here immunoSEQ multiplex PCR was the method, and the copy in TCRdb shows in-frame clones only, minus some. Found here are under 80,000 clones, about 63% of them singletons; the top ten hold just over 50%. The CDR3 spans 15 residues. CDR1 and CDR2 (germline): MNHNY, SVGAGI (reference sequence). The V end lost 3 bases, the J end lost 4 bases, and 15 bases lay between the germline ends. The V and J genes are TRBV6-6 and TRBJ1-1; a weak D match, TRBD1 (6 bases). Sequencing was done on a sample of memory CD8+ T cells sorted from blood. Subset reported: CD45RO+ cells pooled with CCR7-negative TemRA cells. The receptor's source is a young man in good health. CDR3: CASSYLIRGGTEAFF. The CDR3 coding sequence is TGTGCCAGCAGTTATTTGATTAGGGGGGGCACTGAAGCTTTCTTT.